Below, one T cell receptor beta chain is given with its context. This sample was included in a study of cytomegalovirus exposure and HLA in healthy donors. PCR was performed using 60 Vbeta and 13 Jbeta primers. The table came from immunoSEQ multiplex PCR; TCRdb's copy has only in-frame clones and leaves some out. The sample lists some 140,000 clones, around 86% occurring once. Sample: PBMCs. The TCR comes from a woman aged 45-65 years in good health and CMV-seropositive.

The DNA for the CDR3 is TGCGCCAGCAGCTTGTGGGGAGGGAATTCACCCCTCCACTTT. Its translation is CASSLWGGNSPLHF. The rearrangement uses TRBV5-1 and TRBJ1-6; no clear D gene. Germline V gene lookup returns CDR1 SGHRS and CDR2 YFSETQ. CDR3 length: 14 amino acids. V was pared by 1 base and J by 7 bases, with 9 bases between.